This TCR beta chain originates from a study of cytomegalovirus exposure and HLA in healthy donors. PCR involved 60 Vbeta and 13 Jbeta primers. Sequencing was performed with immunoSEQ multiplex PCR; in TCRdb, only in-frame clones are kept and a portion is missing. Of 70,000 to 90,000 clones detected, around 65% appear once; the ten largest clones hold over 4.5%. This CDR3 spans 14 amino acids. CDR1 PRHDT and CDR2 FYEKMQ come from the germline V gene (reference sequence). V gave up 4 bases and J gave up 5 bases; unmatched junction bases: 6. Sequenced input: PBMCs. The chain recombines TRBV13 with TRBJ2-7; 9 bases fit TRBD1. The TCR comes from a man aged 60 to 69 in good health and CMV-seropositive. CDR3 nucleotide sequence: TGTGCCAGCAGCTCAAACCGGGACAGGGACGAGCAGTACTTC. It encodes CASSSNRDRDEQYF.